This TCR beta chain was found in a study of T cell responses to AZD1222 COVID-19 vaccine. Study-wide results and caveats: Among vaccine-associated CD4 TCRs, coverage spanned spike, with dominance at 160-218 and 743-854. There were mostly white British donors and more females than males, and clonal diversity was possibly underestimated.

Generated by immunoSEQ multiplex PCR, the TCRdb table keeps only in-frame clones and is missing some. The sample yields 95,000 to 120,000 clones, just over 85% seen once. In regard to this clone: Its antigen is still unknown.

The receptor was isolated from an adult in good health. This specimen was peripheral blood, taken on day 0 of AZD1222 vaccination.

The CDR3 DNA reads TGTGCCAGTAGTATTGGGGGAGACGAGCAGTACTTC. This encodes CASSIGGDEQYF. The J gene is TRBJ2-7, the V gene TRBV19; TRBD1 or TRBD2 may be the D gene (5 bases each). CDR3 length: 12 amino acids. V shed 3 bases and J shed 5 bases, with 8 bases lying between them. Looked up from germline, CDR1 is LNHDA and CDR2 is SQIVND (reference sequence).